Listed here are 24 T cell receptor beta chains from one sample, sequenced in a study of type 1 and type 2 diabetes patients. The PCR template was genomic DNA. A primer set of 30 forward and 13 reverse primers amplified the CDR3. TCRdb analysed the multiplex PCR reads with MiXCR anew, one entry per CDR3 protein. The sample contains approximately 260,000 distinct CDR3 sequences, 40% to 50% of which appear only once. Source material: peripheral blood mononuclear cells (PBMCs). These receptors came from a man aged 18 to 35 with type 2 diabetes.

Remarks on this clonotype: At one of its ends the junction is not consistent with the germline gene, which may arise from a read error. This sequence joins TRBV7-9 and TRBJ1-1; tentatively, D is TRBD1 (5 bases). This CDR3 region has 14 residues. CDR1 is SEHNR and CDR2 is FQNEAQ in the germline V gene (reference sequence). CDR3 bases: TGCGCCAGCAGCTTGCTCGACAGTTACACTGAAGCTTTCTTT. Translated: CASSLLDSYTEAFF.

The chain couples TRBV7-2 to TRBJ2-2; D call uncertain. Deletions cut 1 base from V and 1 base from J, with 7 bases between. This CDR3 contains 15 residues. In germline, CDR1 is SGHTA, CDR2 FQGNSA. The CDR3 DNA is TGTGCCAGCAGCTTAGTTATTGTGAACACCGGGGAGCTGTTTTTT. Its protein is CASSLVIVNTGELFF. The whole variable domain, remainder taken from reference TRBV7-2 and TRBJ2-2, is GAGVSQSPSNKVTEKGKDVELRCDPISGHTALYWYRQSLGQGLEFLIYFQGNSAPDKSGLPSDRFSAERTGGSVSTLTIQRTQQEDSAVYLCASSLVIVNTGELFFGEGSRLTVL.

This chain uses TRBV5-8 with TRBJ1-2; D is unresolved. This CDR3 spans 14 amino acids. Looked up from germline, CDR1 is SGHTS and CDR2 is YDEGEE. Trimming left V 1 base short and J 3 bases short, with 10 bases between. For the CDR3, the DNA is TGTGCCAGCAGCTTGCGTGGGATGTACTATGGCTACACCTTC. Encoded protein: CASSLRGMYYGYTF.

A word on this clonotype: A clone one base away is much larger, so this may be a read error. V and J are TRBV2 and TRBJ2-5, with D perhaps TRBD1 or TRBD2 (6 bases each). CDR1 is SNHLY, CDR2 FYNNEI, per germline. The CDR3 runs to 17 residues. For the CDR3, the DNA is TGTGCCAGCAGAGAAGGAGGGGGACGGATGGACCAAGAGACCCAGTACTTC. It specifies CASREGGGRMDQETQYF.

This rearrangement joins TRBV11-2 to TRBJ2-1, with D tentatively TRBD1 (7 bases). The CDR3 has 12 amino acids. V lost 4 bases to trimming and J lost 9 bases, with 10 bases between them. The germline V gene encodes CDR1 SGHAT and CDR2 FQNNGV. CDR3 in amino acids: CASSSEGAEQFF. The CDR3 DNA reads TGTGCCAGCAGCTCGGAGGGGGCTGAGCAGTTCTTC.

Concerning this clonotype: A read error may account for a junction end that differs from germline. The chain combines TRBV28 with TRBJ2-7; D may be TRBD1 (5 bases). The CDR3 covers 15 residues. Per the germline V gene, CDR1 is MDHEN and CDR2 is SYDVKM. The DNA of the CDR3 is TGTGCCAGCAGTTTTGATCAGGGTTACCCCTACAAGCAGTACTTC. As protein: CASSFDQGYPYKQYF.

Worth noting for this clonotype: The conserved phenylalanine or tryptophan normally closing the CDR3 is absent here, so this likely arose from a read error. The rearrangement links TRBV6-6 to TRBJ2-5, with D perhaps TRBD2 (6 bases). The CDR3 length is 14 residues. Trimming cost V 2 bases and J 4 bases, with 11 bases left between them. CDR1 is MNHNY, CDR2 SVGAGI, per germline (reference sequence). CDR3: CASSYGGGAETQYS. The CDR3 DNA reads TGTGCCAGCAGTTACGGGGGAGGCGCAGAGACCCAGTACTCC.

The genes are TRBV7-2 and TRBJ2-7; 7 nucleotides agree with TRBD2. Germline V gene sequence: CDR1 SGHTA, CDR2 FQGNSA. Germline trimming cut 5 bases from V and 6 bases from J; bases unmatched to any gene: 7. There are 13 residues in the CDR3. CDR3 sequence reads: CASSPWGGSEQYF. Here the CDR3 DNA reads TGTGCCAGCAGCCCTTGGGGCGGGAGCGAGCAGTACTTC.

V usage is TRBV6-4 and J usage is TRBJ2-1; 8 bases are a match to TRBD1. V trimming: 4 bases; J trimming: 6 bases; junction bases outside the gene matches: 11. This CDR3 is 16 amino acids long. Germline V gene sequence: CDR1 MRHNA, CDR2 SNTAGT. Written as DNA, the CDR3 is TGTGCCAGCAGTGTAGAGGGACAGGCACCTGTCAATGAGCAGTTCTTC. Translated: CASSVEGQAPVNEQFF.

Remarks on this clonotype: One end of the junction varies from germline; a read error may be responsible. Written as DNA, the CDR3 is TGCGCCAGCAGGGACCTAAGGACTAACTATGGCTACACCTTC. Amino acid sequence: CASRDLRTNYGYTF. The chain employs TRBV7-2 and TRBJ1-2; D is perhaps TRBD1 (5 bases). The CDR3 is 14 amino acids. From germline, CDR1 is SGHTA and CDR2 FQGNSA.

This clonotype appeared a few times. The chain couples TRBV19 to TRBJ2-1; 7 nucleotides match TRBD2. CDR1 is LNHDA, CDR2 SQIVND, per germline (reference sequence). This CDR3 is built from 15 residues. Losses at the gene ends were 1 base for V and 3 bases for J; bases not matched to a gene: 3. This chain's CDR3 is CASSIAGGGYNEQFF. The CDR3 DNA follows: TGTGCCAGTAGTATAGCGGGAGGAGGCTACAATGAGCAGTTCTTC.

Many counts were recorded for this clonotype. The chain employs TRBV25-1 and TRBJ1-6; D is possibly TRBD1 (6 bases). Looked up from germline, CDR1 is MGHDK and CDR2 is SYGVNS. With 8 bases removed from V and 11 bases from J, the gap between germline ends came to 19 bases. CDR3 length: 14 amino acids. In DNA form, the CDR3 reads TGTGCCAGCCCAACGGGGGGGGGGCTCACACCCCTCCACTTT. It yields the protein CASPTGGGLTPLHF.

The V gene is TRBV20-1, the J gene TRBJ2-5, with TRBD2 as a possible D gene (5 bases). Trimming removed 4 bases from V and 1 base from J, with 13 bases in between. CDR3 length: 14 amino acids. CDR1 and CDR2 from the germline V gene are DFQATT and SNEGSKA (reference sequence). The DNA for the CDR3 is TGCAGTGCTAATGGACTGGACCGCCAAGAGACCCAGTACTTC. Protein sequence: CSANGLDRQETQYF.

This clonotype has just a few counts. The V and J genes are TRBV7-6 and TRBJ2-7; D is ambiguous. Germline V gene sequence: CDR1 SGHVS, CDR2 FNYEAQ. CDR3 length equals 12 residues. V was pared by 2 bases and J by 5 bases, with 7 bases between. CDR3 residues: CASSLSSDEQYF. The CDR3, as DNA: TGTGCCAGCAGCTTAAGCAGTGACGAGCAGTACTTC.

This clonotype has only a few counts. The chain is built from TRBV20-1 and TRBJ1-5; no firm D call. Germline values: CDR1 DFQATT, CDR2 SNEGSKA (reference sequence). This CDR3 spans 11 amino acids. The V end lost 3 bases, the J end lost 11 bases, and 11 bases lay between the germline ends. CDR3 region: CSASSGRAQHF. The CDR3 nucleotides are TGCAGTGCTAGTTCCGGTCGGGCCCAGCATTTT.

This clonotype has at least ten counts. The J gene is TRBJ1-2, the V gene TRBV2; D is uncertain. The germline gives CDR1 SNHLY, CDR2 FYNNEI. Between the trimmed V and J ends, which lost 4 bases and 8 bases, there was a span of 11 bases. The CDR3 length is 12 residues. CDR3 DNA sequence: TGTGCCAGCAGTGCTATAACGGGCGGCTACACCTTC. This codes for CASSAITGGYTF.

This clonotype was seen a few times. The CDR3 bases are TGTGCCAGCAGCCCCATCGACGGAAACTATGGCTACACCTTC. Translating gives CASSPIDGNYGYTF. The gene calls are TRBV7-8 and TRBJ1-2, with no clear D. The ends were cut back, 5 bases at V and 2 bases at J, with 12 bases in the middle. This CDR3 is built from 14 residues. Looked up from germline, CDR1 is SGHVS and CDR2 is FQNEAQ.

J is TRBJ1-6 and V is TRBV6-5, with TRBD1 as a possible D gene (6 bases). Germline CDR1 reads MNHEY; CDR2 reads SVGAGI. V lost 7 bases and J 8 bases, leaving 18 bases between the germline ends. CDR3 length equals 15 residues. The CDR3 sequence: CASTSRTEFYSPLHF. Written as DNA, the CDR3 is TGTGCCAGCACGAGCCGGACAGAATTTTATTCACCCCTCCACTTT.

The CDR3 spells CASSLRSEGNSPLHF. The CDR3 DNA reads as TGTGCCAGCAGTTTAAGGTCCGAGGGTAATTCACCCCTCCACTTT. The V and J genes are TRBV27 and TRBJ1-6; D uncertain. This CDR3 is 15 amino acids long. The V end was cut by 2 bases, the J end by 6 bases, with 11 bases between. Germline V lookup: CDR1 MNHEY, CDR2 SMNVEV (reference sequence).

This clonotype occurred a few times. The chain links TRBV7-2 to TRBJ2-7; a possible D gene is TRBD1 (6 bases). Deletions cut 3 bases from V and 2 bases from J, with 11 bases between. The CDR3 covers 14 residues. The germline V gene encodes CDR1 SGHTA and CDR2 FQGNSA. Here the CDR3 reads CASSFGQNAYEQYF. Here the CDR3 DNA reads TGTGCCAGCAGCTTCGGACAGAACGCCTACGAGCAGTACTTC.

This clonotype appeared a few times. The chain has TRBV6-5 and TRBJ1-1; perhaps TRBD1 as D (5 bases). This CDR3 spans 14 amino acids. Germline-derived CDR1 and CDR2 are MNHEY and SVGAGI. V was trimmed by 2 bases and J by 2 bases, leaving 9 bases between them. The CDR3 DNA reads as TGTGCCAGCAGTTACCGGGGGACCAACACTGAAGCTTTCTTT. It specifies CASSYRGTNTEAFF.

In regard to this clonotype: The junction differs from germline at one of its ends, possibly a read error. The chain is built from TRBV2 and TRBJ2-5; D may be TRBD1 or TRBD2 (6 bases each). Germline CDR1 SNHLY, CDR2 FYNNEI. The CDR3 runs 15 residues. In nucleotides, the CDR3 is TGTGCCAGCAGTGATTGGGGGGCAGCGGTTGAGACGCAGTACTTC. This translates into CASSDWGAAVETQYF.

Only a few counts were recorded for this clonotype. The chain has TRBV9 and TRBJ2-3; possible D gene TRBD2, 6 bases. Trimming pared 0 bases from V and 4 bases from J, leaving 9 bases between. The CDR3 is made up of 14 amino acids. The germline CDR1 and CDR2 sequences are SGDLS and YYNGEE. CDR3 DNA: TGTGCCAGCAGCGTAGCGGGAGTCTCAGATACGCAGTATTTT. Protein: CASSVAGVSDTQYF.

To note about this clonotype: An end of the junction differs from the germline gene, which may be a read error. CDR3 loop: CASSRAGQETQYF. In nucleotides, the CDR3 is TGTGCCAGCAGTAGGGCAGGACAAGAGACTCAGTACTTC. This rearrangement joins TRBV10-1 to TRBJ2-5; TRBD1 might be the D (5 bases). The germline gives CDR1 WNHNN, CDR2 SYGVQD (reference sequence). The CDR3 covers 13 residues.